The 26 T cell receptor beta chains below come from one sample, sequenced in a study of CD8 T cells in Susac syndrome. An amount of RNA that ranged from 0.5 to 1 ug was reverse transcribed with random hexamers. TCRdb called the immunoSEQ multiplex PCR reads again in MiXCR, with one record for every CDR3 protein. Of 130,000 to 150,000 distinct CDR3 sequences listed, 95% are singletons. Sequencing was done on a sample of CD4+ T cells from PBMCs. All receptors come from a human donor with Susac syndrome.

DNA of the CDR3: TGTGCCAGTAGTATTACCGGGATGAACACTGAAGCTTTCTTT. This gives the protein CASSITGMNTEAFF. The chain couples TRBV19 to TRBJ1-1; D call uncertain. The germline V gene encodes CDR1 LNHDA and CDR2 SQIVND (reference sequence). The CDR3 consists of 14 residues. V lost 3 bases and J lost 0, with 8 bases in between.

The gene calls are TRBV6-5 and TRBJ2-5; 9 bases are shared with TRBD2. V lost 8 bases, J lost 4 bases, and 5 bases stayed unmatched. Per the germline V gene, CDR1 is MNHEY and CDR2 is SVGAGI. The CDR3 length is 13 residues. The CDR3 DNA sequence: TGTGCCAGCGGAGGGCGGGGGGGAGAGACCCAGTACTTC. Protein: CASGGRGGETQYF.

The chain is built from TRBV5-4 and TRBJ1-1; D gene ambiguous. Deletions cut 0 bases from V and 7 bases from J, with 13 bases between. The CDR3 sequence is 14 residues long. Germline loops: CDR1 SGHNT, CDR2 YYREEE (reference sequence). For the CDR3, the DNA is TGTGCCAGCAGCTTGGAGTCTGGGTTTGATGAAGCTTTCTTT. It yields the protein CASSLESGFDEAFF.

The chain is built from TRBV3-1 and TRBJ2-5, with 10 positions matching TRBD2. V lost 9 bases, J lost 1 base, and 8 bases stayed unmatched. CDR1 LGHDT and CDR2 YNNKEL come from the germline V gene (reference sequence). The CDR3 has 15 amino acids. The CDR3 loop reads CASSGTSVRQETQYF. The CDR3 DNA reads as TGTGCCAGTTCCGGGACTAGCGTTCGCCAAGAGACCCAGTACTTC.

Here the CDR3 reads CSVGQDVFGKLFF. The CDR3 DNA follows: TGCAGCGTTGGTCAGGACGTTTTCGGAAAACTGTTTTTT. The rearrangement links TRBV29-1 to TRBJ1-4; no reliable D call. Per the germline V gene, CDR1 is SQVTM and CDR2 is ANQGSEA. The CDR3 consists of 13 residues. Trimming pared 4 bases from V and 10 bases from J, leaving 16 bases between.

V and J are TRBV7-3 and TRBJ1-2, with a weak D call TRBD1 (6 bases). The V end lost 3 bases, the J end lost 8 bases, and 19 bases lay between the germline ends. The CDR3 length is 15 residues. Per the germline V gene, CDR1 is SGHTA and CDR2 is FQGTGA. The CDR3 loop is CASSLAPRDMAGYTF. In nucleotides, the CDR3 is TGTGCCAGCAGCTTGGCCCCCCGGGACATGGCCGGCTACACCTTC. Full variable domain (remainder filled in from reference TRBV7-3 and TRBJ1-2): GAGVSQTPSNKVTEKGKYVELRCDPISGHTALYWYRQSLGQGPEFLIYFQGTGAADDSGLPNDRFFAVRPEGSVSTLKIQRTERGDSAVYLCASSLAPRDMAGYTFGSGTRLTVV.

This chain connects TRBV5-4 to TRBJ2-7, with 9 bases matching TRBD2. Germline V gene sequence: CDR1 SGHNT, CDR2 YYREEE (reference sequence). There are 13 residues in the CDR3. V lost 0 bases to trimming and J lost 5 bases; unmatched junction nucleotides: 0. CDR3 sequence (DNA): TGTGCCAGCAGCTTGGGCGGGAGGGACGAGCAGTACTTC. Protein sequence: CASSLGGRDEQYF.

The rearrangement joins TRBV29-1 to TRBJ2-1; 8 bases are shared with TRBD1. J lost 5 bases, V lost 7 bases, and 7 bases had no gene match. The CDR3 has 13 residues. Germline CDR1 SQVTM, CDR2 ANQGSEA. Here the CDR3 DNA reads TGCAGCGCGGAAGGACAGGGAGACAATGAGCAGTTCTTC. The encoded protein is CSAEGQGDNEQFF.

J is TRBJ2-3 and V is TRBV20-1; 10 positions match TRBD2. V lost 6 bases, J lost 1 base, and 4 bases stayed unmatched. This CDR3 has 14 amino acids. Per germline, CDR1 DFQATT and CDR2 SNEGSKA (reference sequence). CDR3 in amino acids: CSAPGTSGTDTQYF. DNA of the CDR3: TGCAGTGCCCCTGGGACTAGCGGCACAGATACGCAGTATTTT.

CDR3 amino acids: CASSYSGGNYGYTF. The CDR3, as DNA: TGCGCCAGCAGCTACTCAGGGGGGAACTATGGCTACACCTTC. The chain carries TRBV5-1 and TRBJ1-2, with TRBD1 identical over 7 bases. Looked up from germline, CDR1 is SGHRS and CDR2 is YFSETQ. With 3 bases clipped from V and 2 bases from J, the junction kept 4 bases outside the gene matches. This CDR3 region has 14 residues.

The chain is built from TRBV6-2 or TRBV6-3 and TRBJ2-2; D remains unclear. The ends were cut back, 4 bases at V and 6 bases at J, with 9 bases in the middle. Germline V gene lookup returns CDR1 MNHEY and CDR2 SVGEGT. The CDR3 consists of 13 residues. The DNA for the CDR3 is TGTGCCAGCAGTTCTCTCCTACCCGGGGAGCTGTTTTTT. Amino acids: CASSSLLPGELFF.

CDR3 amino acids: CASSPSWGYNEQFF. CDR3 bases: TGCGCCAGCAGCCCGTCCTGGGGCTACAATGAGCAGTTCTTC. The chain uses TRBV5-1 and TRBJ2-1; D gene unclear. V dropped 4 bases and J dropped 3 bases, with 11 bases sitting between them. CDR1 is SGHRS and CDR2 is YFSETQ in the germline V gene. The CDR3 totals 14 residues.

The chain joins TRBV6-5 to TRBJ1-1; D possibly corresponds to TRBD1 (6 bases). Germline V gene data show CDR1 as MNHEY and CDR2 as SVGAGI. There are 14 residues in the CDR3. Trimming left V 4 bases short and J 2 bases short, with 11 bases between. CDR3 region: CASSSTTGNTEAFF. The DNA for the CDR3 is TGTGCCAGCAGTTCCACGACAGGCAACACTGAAGCTTTCTTT.

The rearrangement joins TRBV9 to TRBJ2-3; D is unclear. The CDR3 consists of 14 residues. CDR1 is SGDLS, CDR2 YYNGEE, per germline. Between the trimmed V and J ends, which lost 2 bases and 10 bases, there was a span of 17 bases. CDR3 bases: TGTGCCAGCAGCGTTGCCCAGGAAGTGGGTCCGCAGTATTTT. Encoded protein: CASSVAQEVGPQYF.

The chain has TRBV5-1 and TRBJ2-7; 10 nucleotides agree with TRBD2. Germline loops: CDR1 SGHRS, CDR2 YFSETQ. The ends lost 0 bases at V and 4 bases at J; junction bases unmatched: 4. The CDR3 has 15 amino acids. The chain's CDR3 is CASSLASGSVYEQYF. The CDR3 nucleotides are TGCGCCAGCAGCTTGGCTAGCGGGAGTGTTTACGAGCAGTACTTC.

DNA of the CDR3: TGCAGTGCAATGGGGCCGGTTAGCACCGGGGAGCTGTTTTTT. It is translated as CSAMGPVSTGELFF. This chain connects TRBV20-1 to TRBJ2-2; the D gene is possibly TRBD1 (5 bases). The CDR3 contains 14 residues. Germline assignment: CDR1 DFQATT and CDR2 SNEGSKA (reference sequence). Trimming removed 6 bases at V and 4 bases at J, with 15 bases between.

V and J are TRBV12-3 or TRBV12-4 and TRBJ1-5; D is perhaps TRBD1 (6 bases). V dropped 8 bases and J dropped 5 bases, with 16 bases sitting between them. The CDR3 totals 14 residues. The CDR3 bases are TGTGCCAGCCGAGTGGGGGGCGATGATCAGCCCCAGCATTTT. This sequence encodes CASRVGGDDQPQHF.

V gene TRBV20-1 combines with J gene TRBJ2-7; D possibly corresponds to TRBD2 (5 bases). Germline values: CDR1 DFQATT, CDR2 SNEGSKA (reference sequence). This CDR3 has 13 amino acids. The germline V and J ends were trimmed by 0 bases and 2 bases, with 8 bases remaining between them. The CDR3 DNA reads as TGCAGTGCTAGAGATCGACTACCCTACGAGCAGTACTTC. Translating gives CSARDRLPYEQYF.

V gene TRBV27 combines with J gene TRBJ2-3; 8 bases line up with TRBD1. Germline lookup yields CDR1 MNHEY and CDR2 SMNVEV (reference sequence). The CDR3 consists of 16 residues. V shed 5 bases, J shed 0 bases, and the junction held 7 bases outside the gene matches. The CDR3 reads CASSRRTGTSTDTQYF. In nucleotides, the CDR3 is TGTGCCAGCAGTCGCCGGACAGGGACCAGCACAGATACGCAGTATTTT.

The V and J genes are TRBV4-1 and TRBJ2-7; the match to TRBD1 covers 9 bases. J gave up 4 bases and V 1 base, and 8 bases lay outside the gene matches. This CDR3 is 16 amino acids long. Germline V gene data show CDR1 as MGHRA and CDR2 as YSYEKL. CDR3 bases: TGCGCCAGCAGCCAAGTGGGGACAGGGTCGATTTACGAGCAGTACTTC. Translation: CASSQVGTGSIYEQYF.

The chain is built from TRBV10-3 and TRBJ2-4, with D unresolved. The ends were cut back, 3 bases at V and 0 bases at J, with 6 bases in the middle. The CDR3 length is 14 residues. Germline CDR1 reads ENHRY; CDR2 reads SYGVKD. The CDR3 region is CAISDAAAKNIQYF. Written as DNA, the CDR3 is TGTGCCATCAGTGACGCGGCAGCCAAAAACATTCAGTACTTC.

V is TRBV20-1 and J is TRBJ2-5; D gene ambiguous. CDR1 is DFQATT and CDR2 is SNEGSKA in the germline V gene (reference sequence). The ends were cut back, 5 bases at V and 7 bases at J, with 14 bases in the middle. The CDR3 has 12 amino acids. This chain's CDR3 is CSAAPEQVTQYF. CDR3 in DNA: TGCAGTGCTGCTCCTGAGCAGGTGACCCAGTACTTC.

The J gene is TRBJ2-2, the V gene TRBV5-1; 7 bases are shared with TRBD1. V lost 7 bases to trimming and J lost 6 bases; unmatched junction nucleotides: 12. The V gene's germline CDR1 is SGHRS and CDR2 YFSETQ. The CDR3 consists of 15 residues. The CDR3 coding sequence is TGCGCCAGCCGCTATCAGACAGGGACGGCCGGGGAGCTGTTTTTT. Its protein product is CASRYQTGTAGELFF.

This CDR3 reads CSATDPDVDTEAFF. The CDR3 DNA is TGCAGTGCTACGGACCCGGACGTTGACACTGAAGCTTTCTTT. The chain is built from TRBV20-1 and TRBJ1-1; D not resolved. V gave up 4 bases and J gave up 3 bases, with 15 bases separating them. Germline CDR1 DFQATT, CDR2 SNEGSKA (reference sequence). The CDR3 runs 14 residues.

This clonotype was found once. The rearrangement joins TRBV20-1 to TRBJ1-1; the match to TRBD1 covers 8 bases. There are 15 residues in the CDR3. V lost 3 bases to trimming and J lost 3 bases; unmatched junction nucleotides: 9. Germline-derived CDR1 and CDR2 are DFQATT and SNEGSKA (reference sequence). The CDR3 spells CSASLGQGRDTEAFF. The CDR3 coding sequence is TGCAGTGCTAGTCTCGGACAGGGTCGGGACACTGAAGCTTTCTTT.

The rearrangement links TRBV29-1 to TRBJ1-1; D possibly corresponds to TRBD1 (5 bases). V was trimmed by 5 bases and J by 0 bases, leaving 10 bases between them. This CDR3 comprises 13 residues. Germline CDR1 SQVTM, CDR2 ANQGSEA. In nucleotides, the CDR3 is TGCAGCGTTCGACAGAGCTTGAACACTGAAGCTTTCTTT. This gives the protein CSVRQSLNTEAFF.